The next 15 T cell receptor beta chains were all read from a single sample in a study of blood T cell repertoires in COVID-19. Data came from immunoSEQ multiplex PCR; TCRdb stores just in-frame clones and leaves some out. Of 70,000 to 95,000 clones in the sample, about 88% are singletons; the top ten hold approximately 5.5%. The specimen sequenced was peripheral blood. The receptors were sampled from a woman of 80 years or more with active COVID-19.

The CDR3 bases are TGTGCCAGCAGCTCCACAGGGGGCTGGAACACTGAAGCTTTCTTT. The encoded protein is CASSSTGGWNTEAFF. This sequence joins TRBV7-2 and TRBJ1-1, with 9 bases aligning to TRBD1. The CDR3 length is 15 residues. Germline V lookup: CDR1 SGHTA, CDR2 FQGNSA. V lost 4 bases and J lost 1; bases outside the gene matches: 4.

The chain carries TRBV28 and TRBJ2-2, with TRBD1 as a possible D gene (6 bases). The germline CDR1 and CDR2 sequences are MDHEN and SYDVKM. This CDR3 is built from 15 residues. With 6 bases removed from V and 6 bases from J, the gap between germline ends came to 17 bases. The CDR3 DNA is TGTGCCAGCAGGTCACAGGGTCTTATGGCCGGGGAGCTGTTTTTT. It is translated as CASRSQGLMAGELFF.

The CDR3 DNA sequence: TGCAGCGTAGACAGGGGAAGCTACAATGAGCAGTTCTTC. Translation gives CSVDRGSYNEQFF. This chain connects TRBV29-1 to TRBJ2-1; 8 bases map to TRBD1. CDR1 is SQVTM, CDR2 ANQGSEA, per germline. The trim removed 6 bases at V and 3 bases at J, leaving 4 bases unmatched. CDR3 size: 13 residues.

The chain has TRBV5-4 and TRBJ2-2; 11 bases line up with TRBD2. Trimming took 4 bases from V and 1 from J; bases not matched to a gene: 3. The CDR3 contains 16 residues. Germline V gives CDR1 SGHNT, CDR2 YYREEE (reference sequence). CDR3 sequence: CASSRGTSGNTGELFF. The CDR3 region has the DNA TGTGCCAGCAGCCGCGGGACTAGCGGGAACACCGGGGAGCTGTTTTTT. Looking up the rest from reference TRBV5-4 and TRBJ2-2 gives the full variable domain: ETGVTQSPTHLIKTRGQQVTLRCSSQSGHNTVSWYQQALGQGPQFIFQYYREEENGRGNFPPRFSGLQFPNYSSELNVNALELDDSALYLCASSRGTSGNTGELFFGEGSRLTVL.

The gene calls are TRBV28 and TRBJ2-7; D call uncertain. CDR1 MDHEN and CDR2 SYDVKM come from the germline V gene. V lost 6 bases, J lost 2 bases, and 11 bases lay in between. CDR3 length equals 13 residues. CDR3 bases: TGTGCCAGCAGCAACCTAAAGACCTACGAGCAGTACTTC. Protein: CASSNLKTYEQYF.

This chain links TRBV25-1 with TRBJ1-2; D ambiguous. From germline, CDR1 is MGHDK and CDR2 SYGVNS. The CDR3 runs 9 residues. Trimming removed 7 bases at V and 12 bases at J, with 9 bases between. Here the CDR3 reads CASNGQNTF. The CDR3 region has the DNA TGTGCCAGCAATGGGCAAAACACCTTC.

The chain employs TRBV6-2 or TRBV6-3 and TRBJ2-1; 10 bases line up with TRBD2. This CDR3 contains 15 residues. Germline V gene data show CDR1 as MNHEY and CDR2 as SVGEGT. Trimming at V came to 5 bases and at J to 9 bases, leaving 10 bases not matched to a gene. The CDR3, as DNA: TGTGCCAGCAGTGGATTGCTAGCGGGAGTGCCTGAGCAGTTCTTC. The encoded protein is CASSGLLAGVPEQFF.

The chain uses TRBV7-6 and TRBJ2-2; TRBD2 aligns across 7 bases. This CDR3 region has 18 residues. With 0 bases clipped from V and 3 bases from J, the junction kept 10 bases outside the gene matches. Germline assignment: CDR1 SGHVS and CDR2 FNYEAQ. CDR3 sequence: CASSLAAFTGRHTGELFF. The CDR3, as DNA: TGTGCCAGCAGCTTAGCAGCGTTTACCGGGAGGCACACCGGGGAGCTGTTTTTT. Drawing the rest from reference TRBV7-6 and TRBJ2-2, the complete variable domain is GAGVSQSPRYKVTKRGQDVALRCDPISGHVSLYWYRQALGQGPEFLTYFNYEAQQDKSGLPNDRFSAERPEGSISTLTIQRTEQRDSAMYRCASSLAAFTGRHTGELFFGEGSRLTVL.

This clone was seen only once. This chain links TRBV5-1 with TRBJ2-2, with a weak D call TRBD1 (6 bases). Germline V gene lookup returns CDR1 SGHRS and CDR2 YFSETQ. There are 16 residues in the CDR3. Deletions cut 3 bases from V and 0 bases from J, with 12 bases between. This chain's CDR3 is CASSWTASSNTGELFF. CDR3 coding DNA: TGCGCCAGCAGCTGGACAGCTTCATCGAACACCGGGGAGCTGTTTTTT.

V usage is TRBV4-3 and J usage is TRBJ2-1; D not certain. V was cut by 0 bases and J by 5 bases, with 8 bases left in between. CDR1 is LGHNA, CDR2 YSLEER, per germline. CDR3 length: 14 amino acids. In DNA form, the CDR3 reads TGCGCCAGCAGCCAAGATCCCCAGGACAATGAGCAGTTCTTC. This translates into CASSQDPQDNEQFF.

V and J are TRBV4-3 and TRBJ1-1; D is unclear. CDR3 length equals 12 residues. The V end lost 0 bases, the J end lost 9 bases, and 8 bases lay between the germline ends. Germline CDR1 LGHNA, CDR2 YSLEER. The CDR3 DNA reads TGCGCCAGCAGCCAAGATCGGACTAAAGCTTTCTTT. Residues: CASSQDRTKAFF.

The rearrangement uses TRBV18 and TRBJ2-1; weak D call: TRBD2 (7 bases). V dropped 5 bases and J dropped 4 bases, with 18 bases sitting between them. Germline assignment: CDR1 KGHSH and CDR2 LQKENI. The CDR3 is 16 amino acids. CDR3 amino acids: CASSVLGGGPYNEQFF. CDR3 nucleotide sequence: TGTGCCAGCTCAGTCCTAGGGGGAGGGCCGTACAATGAGCAGTTCTTC.

V and J are TRBV28 and TRBJ1-2; 11 bases fit TRBD1. Trimming cost V 6 bases and J 5 bases; bases outside gene matches: 11. From germline, CDR1 is MDHEN and CDR2 SYDVKM. The CDR3 consists of 16 residues. This CDR3 is CASSRVGTGGRYGYTF. CDR3 in DNA: TGTGCCAGCAGCCGGGTGGGGACAGGGGGACGGTATGGCTACACCTTC.

V usage is TRBV5-1 and J usage is TRBJ2-7; TRBD2 aligns across 10 bases. Germline V gene data show CDR1 as SGHRS and CDR2 as YFSETQ. The CDR3 has 16 residues. Unmatched junction bases numbered 7, after V lost 4 bases and J lost 0 bases. The CDR3 bases are TGCGCCAGCAGCCTTAGCGGGAGGTCTCCCTCCTACGAGCAGTACTTC. Encoded protein: CASSLSGRSPSYEQYF.

This chain joins TRBV5-8 and TRBJ2-3, with 9 bases matching TRBD1. J gave up 6 bases and V 7 bases, and 15 bases lay outside the gene matches. The length of the CDR3 is 16 residues. The germline V gene encodes CDR1 SGHTS and CDR2 YDEGEE. The CDR3 DNA reads as TGTGCCAGCTCCCGGGGCTGGGGACAGGGATATGATACGCAGTATTTT. This gives the protein CASSRGWGQGYDTQYF. The whole variable domain, filled in from reference TRBV5-8 and TRBJ2-3, reads EAGVTQSPTHLIKTRGQQATLRCSPISGHTSVYWYQQALGLGLQFLLWYDEGEERNRGNFPPRFSGRQFPNYSSELNVNALELEDSALYLCASSRGWGQGYDTQYFGPGTRLTVL.